This T cell receptor (beta chain) appears in the sequencing data of a study of cytomegalovirus exposure and HLA in healthy donors. The V end was cut by 4 bases, the J end by 3 bases, with 17 bases between. This CDR3 has 15 residues. In germline, CDR1 is SGHDT, CDR2 YYEEEE. PCR was performed using 60 Vbeta and 13 Jbeta primers. Assay: immunoSEQ multiplex PCR; the TCRdb copy retains only in-frame clones and omits some. The table shows around 170,000 clones, with roughly 71% occurring only once. This receptor was taken from a girl aged 5 to 17 in good health and CMV-seronegative. What was sequenced was PBMCs. This chain connects TRBV5-6 to TRBJ2-7; the D gene is possibly TRBD2 (6 bases). This CDR3 reads CASSRPWRGDYEQYF. The CDR3 coding sequence is TGTGCCAGCAGCAGACCTTGGCGGGGTGACTACGAGCAGTACTTC.